Sequencing of this T cell receptor (beta chain) was carried out in a study of response to subunit inactivated influenza vaccine. General study points: Few additional T cells are recruited per seasonal influenza vaccination, authors suggested.

This clonotype was picked up a small number of times. Antigen specificity is unknown. V lost 5 bases, J lost 1 base, and 14 bases stayed unmatched. The CDR3 extends over 18 amino acids. TCRdb re-called the RT-PCR reads through MiXCR, storing one row per CDR3 protein. The sample holds about 520,000 distinct CDR3 sequences; about 25% are singletons and the top ten take around 1.8%. Specimen: CD4+ T cells sorted from PBMCs, collected 5 days after vaccination. The clonotype comes from a man over 45 who received an inactivated influenza vaccine. V and J are TRBV12-3 or TRBV12-4 and TRBJ2-5, with TRBD2 identical over 9 bases. DNA of the CDR3: TGTGCCAGCAGTCAAGTCTGGCCGGGACTAGCAGTCCAAGAGACCCAGTACTTC. Its protein product is CASSQVWPGLAVQETQYF.